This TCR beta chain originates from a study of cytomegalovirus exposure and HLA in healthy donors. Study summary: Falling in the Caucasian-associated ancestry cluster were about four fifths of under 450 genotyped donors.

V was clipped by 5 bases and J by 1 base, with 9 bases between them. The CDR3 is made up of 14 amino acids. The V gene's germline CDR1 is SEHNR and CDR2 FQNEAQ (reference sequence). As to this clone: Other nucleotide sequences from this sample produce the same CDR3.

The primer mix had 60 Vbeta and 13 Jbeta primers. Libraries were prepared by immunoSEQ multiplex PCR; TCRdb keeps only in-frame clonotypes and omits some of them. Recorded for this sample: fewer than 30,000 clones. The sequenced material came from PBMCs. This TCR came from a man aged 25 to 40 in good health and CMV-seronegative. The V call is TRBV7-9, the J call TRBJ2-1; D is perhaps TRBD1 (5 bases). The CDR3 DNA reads TGTGCCAGCAGCCCTCAGGGTTCCTACAATGAGCAGTTCTTC. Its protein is CASSPQGSYNEQFF.